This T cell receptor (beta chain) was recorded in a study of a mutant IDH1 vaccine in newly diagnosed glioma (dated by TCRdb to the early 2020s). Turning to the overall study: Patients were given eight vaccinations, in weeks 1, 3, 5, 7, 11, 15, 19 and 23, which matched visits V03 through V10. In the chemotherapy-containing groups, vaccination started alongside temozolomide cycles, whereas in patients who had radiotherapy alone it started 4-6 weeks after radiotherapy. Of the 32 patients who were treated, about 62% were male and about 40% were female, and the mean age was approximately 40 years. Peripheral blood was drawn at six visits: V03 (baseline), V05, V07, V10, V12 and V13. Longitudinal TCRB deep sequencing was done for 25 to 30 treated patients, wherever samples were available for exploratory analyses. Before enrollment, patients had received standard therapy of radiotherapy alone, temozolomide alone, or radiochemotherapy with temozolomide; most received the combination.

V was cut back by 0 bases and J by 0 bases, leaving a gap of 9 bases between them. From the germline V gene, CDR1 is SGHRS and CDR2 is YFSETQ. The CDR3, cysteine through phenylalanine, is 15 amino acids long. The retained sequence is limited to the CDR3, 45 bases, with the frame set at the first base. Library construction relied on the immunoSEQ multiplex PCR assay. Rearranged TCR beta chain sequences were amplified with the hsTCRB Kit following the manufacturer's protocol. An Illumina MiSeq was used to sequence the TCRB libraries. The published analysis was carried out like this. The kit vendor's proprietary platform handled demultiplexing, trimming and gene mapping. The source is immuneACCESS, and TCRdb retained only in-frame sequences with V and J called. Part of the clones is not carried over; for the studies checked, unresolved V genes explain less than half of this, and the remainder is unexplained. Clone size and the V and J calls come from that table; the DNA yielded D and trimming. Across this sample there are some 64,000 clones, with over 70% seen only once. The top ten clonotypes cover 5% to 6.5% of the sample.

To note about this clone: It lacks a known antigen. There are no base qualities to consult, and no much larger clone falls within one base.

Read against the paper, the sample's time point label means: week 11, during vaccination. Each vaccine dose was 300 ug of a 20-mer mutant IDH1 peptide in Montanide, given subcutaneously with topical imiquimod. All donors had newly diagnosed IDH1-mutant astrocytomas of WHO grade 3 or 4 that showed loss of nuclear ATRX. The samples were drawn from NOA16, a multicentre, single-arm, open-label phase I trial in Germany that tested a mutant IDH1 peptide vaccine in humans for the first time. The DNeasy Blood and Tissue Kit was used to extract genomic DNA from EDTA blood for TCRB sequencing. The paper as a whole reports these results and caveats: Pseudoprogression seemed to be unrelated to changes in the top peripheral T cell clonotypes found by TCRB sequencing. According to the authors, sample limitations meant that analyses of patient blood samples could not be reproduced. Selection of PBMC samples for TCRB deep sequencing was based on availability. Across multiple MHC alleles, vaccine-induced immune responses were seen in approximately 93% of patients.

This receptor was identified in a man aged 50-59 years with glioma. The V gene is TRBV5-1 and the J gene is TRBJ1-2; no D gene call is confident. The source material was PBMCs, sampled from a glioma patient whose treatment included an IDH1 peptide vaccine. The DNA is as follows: TGCGCCAGCAGCTTGGATTGGGTGTCTAACTATGGCTACACCTTC. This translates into CASSLDWVSNYGYTF.